This T cell receptor (beta chain) came from a study of T cell responses to AZD1222 COVID-19 vaccine. The assay was immunoSEQ multiplex PCR, and TCRdb's table has in-frame clones only and misses some. This sample has around 160,000 clones, with roughly 94% found just once. With respect to this clone: What it binds is unknown.

Notes on the study in general: Just 6 or 7 people given AZD1222 tested seropositive at baseline.

This receptor was obtained from an adult in good health. Source: peripheral blood, taken on day 0 of AZD1222 vaccination.

CDR3 loop: CASSLARTPAGGNIQYF. CDR3 in DNA: TGTGCCAGCAGCTTAGCCAGGACGCCTGCCGGGGGAAACATTCAGTACTTC. The chain employs TRBV3-1 (or the pseudogene TRBV3-2) and TRBJ2-4; possibly TRBD2 for D (6 bases). From germline, CDR1 is LGHDT and CDR2 YNNKEL (reference sequence). V lost 5 bases and J 6 bases, leaving 23 bases between the germline ends. This CDR3 spans 17 amino acids.